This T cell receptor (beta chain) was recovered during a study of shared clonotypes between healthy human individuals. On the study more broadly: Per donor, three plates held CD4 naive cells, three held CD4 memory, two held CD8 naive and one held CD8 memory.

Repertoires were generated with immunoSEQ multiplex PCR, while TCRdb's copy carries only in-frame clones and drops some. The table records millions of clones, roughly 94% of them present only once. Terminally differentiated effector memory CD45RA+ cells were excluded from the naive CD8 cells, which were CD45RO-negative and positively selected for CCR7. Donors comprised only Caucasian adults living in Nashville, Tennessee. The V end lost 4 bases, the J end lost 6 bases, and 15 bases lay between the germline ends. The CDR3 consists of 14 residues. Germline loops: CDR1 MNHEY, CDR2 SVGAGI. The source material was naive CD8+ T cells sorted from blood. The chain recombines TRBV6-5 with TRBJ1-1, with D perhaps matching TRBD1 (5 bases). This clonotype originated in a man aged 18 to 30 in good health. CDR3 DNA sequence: TGTGCCAGCAGTTGGGGCAGGGCATCTGCTGAAGCTTTCTTT. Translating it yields CASSWGRASAEAFF.